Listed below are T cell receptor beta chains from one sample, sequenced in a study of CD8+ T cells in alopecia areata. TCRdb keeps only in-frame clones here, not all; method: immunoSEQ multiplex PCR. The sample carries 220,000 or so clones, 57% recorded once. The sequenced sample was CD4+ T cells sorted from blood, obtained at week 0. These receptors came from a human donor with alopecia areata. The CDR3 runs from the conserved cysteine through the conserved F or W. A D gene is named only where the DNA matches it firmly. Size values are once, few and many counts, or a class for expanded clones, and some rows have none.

CDR3 protein: CASSIEEHHGTQYF
CDR3 DNA: TGCGCCAGCAGCATCGAGGAACACCATGGGACCCAGTACTTC
J gene: TRBJ2-5
V gene: TRBV4-1
clone size: NA
D gene: NA

CDR3 protein: CASSVSGIYEKLFF
CDR3 DNA: TGTGCCAGCAGCGTCTCAGGGATCTACGAAAAACTGTTTTTT
J gene: TRBJ1-4
V gene: TRBV7-9
clone size: few
D gene: NA

CDR3 protein: CASSLGRPTSTDTQYF
CDR3 DNA: TGTGCCAGCAGCCTGGGTCGGCCGACTAGCACAGATACGCAGTATTTT
J gene: TRBJ2-3
V gene: TRBV9
clone size: few
D gene: NA

CDR3 protein: CAWSVIGTSNQPQHF
CDR3 DNA: TGTGCCTGGAGTGTCATAGGGACTAGCAATCAGCCCCAGCATTTT
J gene: TRBJ1-5
V gene: TRBV30
clone size: NA
D gene: NA

CDR3 protein: CSVERVLAGGELFF
CDR3 DNA: TGCAGCGTTGAAAGGGTGCTAGCGGGTGGGGAGCTGTTTTTT
J gene: TRBJ2-2
V gene: TRBV29-1
clone size: few
D gene: TRBD2

CDR3 protein: CASSQASGAQETQYF
CDR3 DNA: TGCGCCAGCAGCCAAGCTTCGGGAGCGCAAGAGACCCAGTACTTC
J gene: TRBJ2-5
V gene: TRBV4-1
clone size: NA
D gene: NA

CDR3 protein: CASSQDQRGTEQFF
CDR3 DNA: TGTGCCAGCAGCCAAGATCAGCGAGGTACTGAGCAGTTCTTC
J gene: TRBJ2-1
V gene: TRBV14
clone size: few
D gene: NA

CDR3 protein: CASSALRGSTYEQYF
CDR3 DNA: TGTGCCAGCAGCGCTTTGAGGGGTTCTACCTACGAGCAGTACTTC
J gene: TRBJ2-7
V gene: TRBV2
clone size: NA
D gene: NA

CDR3 protein: CASSQEGLNADYGYTF
CDR3 DNA: TGTGCCAGCAGCCAAGAAGGGCTGAATGCGGACTATGGCTACACCTTC
J gene: TRBJ1-2
V gene: TRBV4-2
clone size: NA
D gene: NA

CDR3 protein: CASSTGAGSYGYTF
CDR3 DNA: TGTGCCAGCAGCACCGGCGCGGGGTCCTATGGCTACACCTTC
J gene: TRBJ1-2
V gene: TRBV5-4
clone size: once
D gene: NA

CDR3 protein: CASRRGLPYEQYF
CDR3 DNA: TGTGCCAGCAGGAGAGGGCTTCCCTACGAGCAGTACTTC
J gene: TRBJ2-7
V gene: TRBV27
clone size: few
D gene: NA

CDR3 protein: CASSFGNTEAFF
CDR3 DNA: TGCGCCAGCAGCTTCGGGAACACTGAAGCTTTCTTT
J gene: TRBJ1-1
V gene: TRBV5-1
clone size: few
D gene: NA

CDR3 protein: CAWNQGSTDTQYF
CDR3 DNA: TGTGCCTGGAATCAGGGGAGCACAGATACGCAGTATTTT
J gene: TRBJ2-3
V gene: TRBV30
clone size: NA
D gene: NA

CDR3 protein: CASSQPLAGFSDTQYF
CDR3 DNA: TGTGCCAGCAGCCAACCGCTAGCGGGATTTTCCGATACGCAGTATTTT
J gene: TRBJ2-3
V gene: TRBV14
clone size: NA
D gene: TRBD2

CDR3 protein: CASSERWDYEQYF
CDR3 DNA: TGTGCCAGCAGTGAACGGTGGGACTACGAGCAGTACTTC
J gene: TRBJ2-7
V gene: TRBV6-1
clone size: NA
D gene: NA

CDR3 protein: CASSYGGELFF
CDR3 DNA: TGTGCCAGCAGCTATGGCGGGGAGCTGTTTTTT
J gene: TRBJ2-2
V gene: TRBV11-2
clone size: NA
D gene: NA

CDR3 protein: CASSKTTGTVGEQYF
CDR3 DNA: TGTGCCAGCAGTAAAACGACAGGGACTGTGGGAGAGCAGTACTTC
J gene: TRBJ2-7
V gene: TRBV6-5
clone size: NA
D gene: NA

CDR3 protein: CATRRGNTEAFF
CDR3 DNA: TGTGCCACTAGGAGGGGAAACACTGAAGCTTTCTTT
J gene: TRBJ1-1
V gene: TRBV11-1
clone size: NA
D gene: NA

CDR3 protein: CSDPRGGRAPISYEQYF
CDR3 DNA: TGCAGCGACCCAAGGGGCGGGAGGGCCCCTATTTCCTACGAGCAGTACTTC
J gene: TRBJ2-7
V gene: TRBV29-1
clone size: NA
D gene: TRBD2

CDR3 protein: CASSFDGGRSTDTQYF
CDR3 DNA: TGCGCCAGCAGCTTTGATGGGGGAAGAAGCACAGATACGCAGTATTTT
J gene: TRBJ2-3
V gene: TRBV5-1
clone size: once
D gene: NA

CDR3 protein: CASSYSQNTEAFF
CDR3 DNA: TGTGCCAGCAGTTACTCCCAGAACACTGAAGCTTTCTTT
J gene: TRBJ1-1
V gene: TRBV6-5
clone size: once
D gene: NA

CDR3 protein: CASSFDGLYGYTF
CDR3 DNA: TGTGCCAGCAGCTTTGATGGGCTCTATGGCTACACCTTC
J gene: TRBJ1-2
V gene: TRBV6-5
clone size: NA
D gene: NA